This entry lists 13 T cell receptor beta chains sequenced from one sample in a study of cytomegalovirus exposure and HLA in healthy donors. Both 60 Vbeta primers and 13 Jbeta primers went into the PCR. The table came from immunoSEQ multiplex PCR; TCRdb's copy has only in-frame clones and leaves some out. The table records about 140,000 clones, approximately 65% of them present only once. Sequences were obtained from PBMCs. These receptors were collected from a woman aged 55-75 years in good health and CMV-seronegative.

V usage is TRBV6-9 and J usage is TRBJ1-1; D gene uncertain. Per the germline V gene, CDR1 is MNHGY and CDR2 is SVAAGI. The CDR3 is made up of 12 amino acids. V was shortened by 7 bases and J by 7 bases, with 13 bases between the two germline ends. The CDR3 sequence is CASKRVVYEAFF. Here the CDR3 DNA reads TGTGCCAGCAAGAGGGTTGTCTATGAAGCTTTCTTT.

V usage is TRBV7-3 and J usage is TRBJ1-1; 8 bases are shared with TRBD1. J was trimmed by 7 bases and V by 4 bases; bases with no gene match: 11. Germline V CDR1 and CDR2: SGHTA, FQGTGA. The CDR3 totals 15 residues. The CDR3 coding sequence is TGTGCCAGCAGCTCTGGGACAGGCGTCTTCTATGAAGCTTTCTTT. It codes for CASSSGTGVFYEAFF.

A few counts support this clone. The chain recombines TRBV18 with TRBJ2-7; 8 bases agree with TRBD2. CDR1 and CDR2 from the germline V gene are KGHSH and LQKENI. After removal of 3 bases from V and 0 bases from J, the junction contained 4 bases not matched to a gene. The CDR3 length is 15 residues. The CDR3 loop is CASSPGSGSSYEQYF. The CDR3 region has the DNA TGTGCCAGCTCACCGGGGAGCGGGAGCTCCTACGAGCAGTACTTC.

The chain employs TRBV5-1 and TRBJ2-3; D remains unclear. Germline V lookup: CDR1 SGHRS, CDR2 YFSETQ. V lost 4 bases and J 0 bases, leaving 15 bases between the germline ends. The CDR3 contains 16 residues. Written as DNA, the CDR3 is TGCGCCAGCAGCCCGGCTGCGGAGTTTAGCACAGATACGCAGTATTTT. As protein: CASSPAAEFSTDTQYF.

The V gene is TRBV5-1, the J gene TRBJ1-2; 8 bases fit TRBD1. V was clipped by 4 bases and J by 1 base; unmatched bases: 9. CDR1 is SGHRS, CDR2 YFSETQ, per germline. The CDR3 sequence is 16 residues long. The CDR3 DNA sequence: TGCGCCAGCAGCGCCGTCCCGGGACAGGTTAACTATGGCTACACCTTC. The encoded protein is CASSAVPGQVNYGYTF.

This clone was seen only once. The chain couples TRBV29-1 to TRBJ1-6; 8 bases are a match to TRBD1. The CDR3 has 14 residues. The germline gives CDR1 SQVTM, CDR2 ANQGSEA. The junction had 5 bases not matched to a gene; V was cut back by 4 bases and J by 6 bases. CDR3 residues: CSVGGQGSNSPLHF. The CDR3, as DNA: TGCAGCGTTGGTGGACAGGGATCTAATTCACCCCTCCACTTT.

The genes are TRBV27 and TRBJ2-7; 9 bases agree with TRBD2. V lost 7 bases and J lost 1; bases outside the gene matches: 14. The CDR3 length is 17 residues. Looked up from germline, CDR1 is MNHEY and CDR2 is SMNVEV (reference sequence). CDR3 sequence reads: CASMNLGLAGSSYEQYF. CDR3 DNA: TGTGCCAGCATGAATCTCGGGCTAGCGGGGTCTTCCTACGAGCAGTACTTC.

J is TRBJ2-5 and V is TRBV28; possibly TRBD1 for D (6 bases). The CDR3 runs to 12 residues. CDR1 MDHEN and CDR2 SYDVKM come from the germline V gene. Trimming shortened V by 6 bases and J by 4 bases, and 9 bases separated the two germline ends. This CDR3 reads CASRQGLETQYF. As DNA, the CDR3 is TGTGCCAGCAGACAGGGTTTAGAGACCCAGTACTTC.

The chain links TRBV7-8 to TRBJ1-2; 12 nucleotides line up with TRBD1. CDR3 length: 13 amino acids. Germline CDR1 SGHVS, CDR2 FQNEAQ. V shed 3 bases, J shed 8 bases, and the junction held 1 base outside the gene matches. CDR3 bases: TGTGCCAGCAGCTTCGGGACAGGGGGCGGCTACACCTTC. This encodes CASSFGTGGGYTF.

The V and J genes are TRBV4-3 and TRBJ2-7; D gene ambiguous. Trimming removed 1 base from V and 4 bases from J, with 8 bases in between. CDR3 size: 13 residues. Germline V gene data show CDR1 as LGHNA and CDR2 as YSLEER. Written as DNA, the CDR3 is TGCGCCAGCAGCCAAGTTCCGAGTTACGAGCAGTACTTC. Amino acids: CASSQVPSYEQYF.

Here the CDR3 reads CASSLGARGGDIQYF. The CDR3 DNA reads as TGCGCCAGCAGCTTGGGTGCGCGGGGTGGTGACATTCAGTACTTC. The chain carries TRBV5-1 and TRBJ2-4; D perhaps matches TRBD2 (6 bases). CDR3 length equals 15 residues. Germline V gives CDR1 SGHRS, CDR2 YFSETQ. V shed 0 bases and J shed 8 bases, with 15 bases lying between them.

This sequence joins TRBV29-1 and TRBJ1-2; D possibly corresponds to TRBD1 (6 bases). Germline values: CDR1 SQVTM, CDR2 ANQGSEA. V lost 8 bases and J lost 4, with 14 bases in between. This CDR3 region has 12 residues. CDR3 coding DNA: TGCAGCACTTCAGACAGGAGCTATGGCTACACCTTC. This translates into CSTSDRSYGYTF.

The chain employs TRBV7-2 and TRBJ1-1; TRBD1 is a possible D gene (5 bases). Trimming cost V 1 base and J 7 bases, with 19 bases left between them. The CDR3 contains 16 residues. CDR1 and CDR2 from the germline V gene are SGHTA and FQGNSA. CDR3 region: CASSLGWMQGGYEAFF. The CDR3 region has the DNA TGTGCCAGCAGCTTAGGCTGGATGCAGGGCGGTTATGAAGCTTTCTTT.